Reported below is one TCR beta chain. A much bigger clone sits one base away, suggesting this may be a read error. Amplification yielded TCR beta CDR3 regions, with RNA transcripts as the source. Using the HTBI primer set, a first-round RT-PCR was run on the TCR CDR3. Via MiXCR, TCRdb re-called the multiplex PCR reads, giving one row per CDR3 protein. Here the sample spans some 560,000 distinct CDR3 sequences, 15% to 19% being singletons. This specimen comes from a study of T cells in Graves' hyperthyroidism and ophthalmopathy. CDR1 is MNHEY, CDR2 SVGAGI, per germline. CDR3 size: 14 residues. The sequenced sample was blood. This receptor was taken from a woman under 40 with Graves' hyperthyroidism. The J gene is TRBJ2-1, the V gene TRBV6-5; 8 bases match TRBD2. CDR3 sequence reads: CASTSMGLVDEQSF. The CDR3 DNA sequence: TGTGCCAGCACTTCGATGGGACTAGTGGATGAGCAGTCCTTC.